The 4 T cell receptor beta chains below come from one sample, sequenced in a study of shared T cell receptors in the human thymus. Method: immunoSEQ multiplex PCR; TCRdb's copy keeps in-frame clones and lacks some. The table shows about 610,000 clones, with approximately 90% occurring only once. These data are also associated with another study on human thymus T cells.

The sample consisted of thymocytes. These receptors came from a boy in the first two years of life with a congenital heart defect.

The chain employs TRBV12-5 and TRBJ1-5; D possibly corresponds to TRBD1 (6 bases). Germline CDR1 and CDR2: LGHNT and FRNRAP. Trimming shortened V by 3 bases and J by 6 bases, and 6 bases separated the two germline ends. This CDR3 contains 12 residues. The CDR3: CASGLGGQPQHF. The DNA for the CDR3 is TGTGCTAGTGGTTTAGGGGGTCAGCCCCAGCATTTT.

The V gene is TRBV25-1, the J gene TRBJ2-2; 9 positions match TRBD1. The V segment lost 1 base and the J segment 4 bases; nucleotides outside the gene matches: 7. The CDR3 contains 17 residues. The germline CDR1 and CDR2 sequences are MGHDK and SYGVNS. The CDR3 sequence: CASSECGRTGVTGELFF. The CDR3 nucleotides are TGTGCCAGCAGTGAATGTGGCCGGACAGGGGTCACCGGGGAGCTGTTTTTT.

The chain is built from TRBV6-1 and TRBJ1-1; perhaps TRBD1 as D (6 bases). The CDR3 extends over 14 amino acids. Germline loops: CDR1 MNHNS, CDR2 SASEGT. V was cut by 5 bases and J by 2 bases, with 12 bases left in between. CDR3 amino acids: CASSPWGHNTEAFF. Here the CDR3 DNA reads TGTGCCAGCAGTCCCTGGGGACATAACACTGAAGCTTTCTTT.

This chain links TRBV14 with TRBJ2-1; TRBD1 is a possible D gene (7 bases). V was pared by 0 bases and J by 7 bases, with 16 bases between. Germline CDR1 and CDR2: SGHDN and FVKESK. The CDR3 is 16 residues long. The CDR3 sequence is CASSQEREGAGNEQFF. In DNA form, the CDR3 reads TGTGCCAGCAGCCAAGAGCGAGAGGGGGCGGGGAATGAGCAGTTCTTC.